The 20 T cell receptor beta chains below all came from one sample that was sequenced in a study of T cells after yellow fever vaccination. Each CDR3 protein gets one entry after TCRdb re-called the 5' RACE reads with MiXCR. The repertoire holds 340,000 or so distinct CDR3 sequences, with around an eighth as singletons. The sample in question was CD4+ T cells sorted from PBMCs, obtained 15 days after the yellow fever booster vaccination. Receptors were obtained from a man younger than 30 who received the YFV17D yellow fever vaccine.

The chain is built from TRBV4-3 and TRBJ2-5; D is unclear. CDR1 and CDR2 (germline): LGHNA, YSLEER. This CDR3 has 17 residues. Trimming took 0 bases from V and 2 from J, leaving 16 bases between them. The CDR3, as DNA: TGCGCCAGCAGCCAAGATCCCCCCATAATCCGGCAAGAGACCCAGTACTTC. Translated: CASSQDPPIIRQETQYF.

This clonotype occurred a few times. CDR3 sequence: CSALGTGYSNQPQHF. The CDR3 DNA is TGCAGTGCTCTCGGGACAGGATATAGCAATCAGCCCCAGCATTTT. The chain employs TRBV20-1 and TRBJ1-5, with TRBD1 identical over 8 bases. V dropped 5 bases and J dropped 0; count of bases not matched to a gene: 6. The CDR3 spans 15 residues. CDR1 is DFQATT, CDR2 SNEGSKA, per germline (reference sequence).

This clonotype was seen repeatedly, ten times or more. The chain links TRBV20-1 to TRBJ1-1; D is perhaps TRBD1 (5 bases). The length of the CDR3 is 15 residues. V was trimmed by 2 bases and J by 0 bases, leaving 13 bases between them. Germline V lookup: CDR1 DFQATT, CDR2 SNEGSKA (reference sequence). The CDR3 region has the DNA TGCAGTGCTAGACCAGGCCTGGGACTGAACACTGAAGCTTTCTTT. Amino acid sequence: CSARPGLGLNTEAFF.

This chain connects TRBV2 to TRBJ2-3, with unresolved D. Germline CDR1 is SNHLY and CDR2 is FYNNEI. The V end lost 2 bases, the J end lost 6 bases, and 12 bases lay between the germline ends. The CDR3 totals 14 residues. The CDR3 sequence is CASSEPQTRDTQYF. As DNA, the CDR3 is TGTGCCAGCAGTGAACCCCAAACGAGGGATACGCAGTATTTT.

The CDR3 DNA is TGCGCCAGCAGCATAGGAACAGGGGATGGCTACGAGCAGTACTTC. It specifies CASSIGTGDGYEQYF. The rearrangement links TRBV5-1 to TRBJ2-7; 7 bases agree with TRBD1. CDR3 length equals 15 residues. Looked up from germline, CDR1 is SGHRS and CDR2 is YFSETQ. The V segment lost 4 bases and the J segment 3 bases; nucleotides outside the gene matches: 10.

The chain employs TRBV12-3 or TRBV12-4 and TRBJ1-2; possibly TRBD1 for D (5 bases). CDR3 length equals 14 residues. Between the trimmed V and J ends, which lost 7 bases and 3 bases, there was a span of 15 bases. CDR3 protein: CASTPDTSYYGYTF. CDR3 DNA: TGTGCCAGCACCCCGGACACGAGCTACTATGGCTACACCTTC.

The V and J genes are TRBV4-1 and TRBJ1-2; maybe TRBD1 (5 bases). Germline V gene data show CDR1 as MGHRA and CDR2 as YSYEKL. CDR3 length equals 14 residues. Deletions cut 4 bases from V and 8 bases from J, with 17 bases between. The CDR3 DNA reads as TGCGCCAGCAGCCGAGGGGACCCTGGGAGCGGCTACACCTTC. It translates to CASSRGDPGSGYTF.

This clonotype occurred many times. CDR3: CASSRTTDTQYF. CDR3 sequence (DNA): TGCGCCAGCAGCCGAACCACAGATACGCAGTATTTT. The gene calls are TRBV5-1 and TRBJ2-3; D not resolved. From germline, CDR1 is SGHRS and CDR2 YFSETQ. Trimming stripped 4 bases from V and 2 bases from J, with 5 bases between. The CDR3 runs 12 residues.

The chain joins TRBV5-1 to TRBJ1-6; weak D call: TRBD1 (6 bases). Looked up from germline, CDR1 is SGHRS and CDR2 is YFSETQ. V lost 6 bases to trimming and J lost 6 bases, with 16 bases between them. The CDR3 has 15 residues. In nucleotides, the CDR3 is TGCGCCAGCAAAGACAGGCTCGACCGTAATTCACCCCTCCACTTT. Translation: CASKDRLDRNSPLHF. Full variable domain (missing parts from reference TRBV5-1 and TRBJ1-6): KAGVTQTPRYLIKTRGQQVTLSCSPISGHRSVSWYQQTPGQGLQFLFEYFSETQRNKGNFPGRFSGRQFSNSRSEMNVSTLELGDSALYLCASKDRLDRNSPLHFGNGTRLTVT.

This clonotype was counted between two and nine times. V and J are TRBV9 and TRBJ2-1; D may match TRBD1 or TRBD2 (5 bases each). The germline gives CDR1 SGDLS, CDR2 YYNGEE. Deletions cut 2 bases from V and 9 bases from J, with 21 bases between. The CDR3 has 16 amino acids. CDR3: CASSVGPGTLSVEQFF. The CDR3 coding sequence is TGTGCCAGCAGCGTCGGCCCAGGGACCCTTTCTGTTGAGCAGTTCTTC.

This clonotype was seen more than once but under ten times. This chain uses TRBV13 with TRBJ1-4; 7 positions agree with TRBD1. V lost 5 bases to trimming and J lost 8 bases; unmatched junction nucleotides: 8. Germline CDR1 PRHDT, CDR2 FYEKMQ (reference sequence). The CDR3 has 14 amino acids. CDR3 nucleotide sequence: TGTGCCAGCAGCGAGAAGGGGGCGGGAGAAAAACTGTTTTTT. This gives the protein CASSEKGAGEKLFF. The full variable domain, with the rest looked up from reference TRBV13 and TRBJ1-4, is AAGVIQSPRHLIKEKRETATLKCYPIPRHDTVYWYQQGPGQDPQFLISFYEKMQSDKGSIPDRFSAQQFSDYHSELNMSSLELGDSALYFCASSEKGAGEKLFFGSGTQLSVL.

V gene TRBV20-1 combines with J gene TRBJ2-3; maybe TRBD2 (6 bases). Between the trimmed V and J ends, which lost 1 base and 1 base, there was a span of 9 bases. Germline V gene sequence: CDR1 DFQATT, CDR2 SNEGSKA (reference sequence). This CDR3 contains 14 residues. The chain's CDR3 is CSARAQRGTDTQYF. The DNA for the CDR3 is TGCAGTGCTAGAGCACAGCGGGGCACAGATACGCAGTATTTT.

The rearrangement uses TRBV24-1 and TRBJ2-3; D gene ambiguous. The germline V and J ends were trimmed by 4 bases and 4 bases, with 8 bases remaining between them. The CDR3 length is 13 residues. Germline V gene sequence: CDR1 KGHDR, CDR2 SFDVKD. DNA for the CDR3: TGTGCCACCAGTGACCGAAGCCCAGATACGCAGTATTTT. Its translation is CATSDRSPDTQYF.

This clonotype was observed a few times. This sequence joins TRBV24-1 and TRBJ2-3, with D hard to call. The CDR3 totals 13 residues. The germline V and J ends were trimmed by 7 bases and 2 bases, with 9 bases remaining between them. Germline lookup yields CDR1 KGHDR and CDR2 SFDVKD. CDR3 amino acids: CATSISSTDTQYF. CDR3 nucleotides: TGTGCCACCAGCATATCATCCACAGATACGCAGTATTTT.

The rearrangement links TRBV12-3 or TRBV12-4 to TRBJ1-3; 8 positions match TRBD1. This CDR3 contains 15 residues. The V and J ends lost 3 bases and 4 bases, in that order; junction bases with no gene match: 5. The CDR3 sequence is CASSLTGANGNTIYF. As DNA, the CDR3 is TGTGCCAGCAGTTTGACAGGGGCTAACGGAAACACCATATATTTT.

The V gene is TRBV18, the J gene TRBJ1-6; D is uncertain. The germline V gene encodes CDR1 KGHSH and CDR2 LQKENI. Trimming left V 1 base short and J 10 bases short, with 14 bases between. This CDR3 is built from 15 residues. The CDR3 DNA is TGTGCCAGCTCACCACGGGAAGCCGGGAACTCACCCCTCCACTTT. Protein product: CASSPREAGNSPLHF.

This clonotype was counted only a few times. This chain connects TRBV14 to TRBJ2-3; either TRBD1 or TRBD2 may fit D (6 bases each). Per germline, CDR1 SGHDN and CDR2 FVKESK. The CDR3 loop spans 18 amino acids. V was shortened by 3 bases and J by 0 bases, with 19 bases between the two germline ends. The CDR3 DNA reads TGTGCCAGCAGCCATCCATGGGGACGGGGGCCCAGCACAGATACGCAGTATTTT. Its translation is CASSHPWGRGPSTDTQYF. Full variable domain (rest looked up from reference TRBV14 and TRBJ2-3): EAGVTQFPSHSVIEKGQTVTLRCDPISGHDNLYWYRRVMGKEIKFLLHFVKESKQDESGMPNNRFLAERTGGTYSTLKVQPAELEDSGVYFCASSHPWGRGPSTDTQYFGPGTRLTVL.

V is TRBV24-1 and J is TRBJ2-5; tentatively, D is TRBD2 (5 bases). The V end lost 2 bases, the J end lost 1 base, and 10 bases lay between the germline ends. Per germline, CDR1 KGHDR and CDR2 SFDVKD. There are 15 residues in the CDR3. The CDR3: CATSDWTLGQETQYF. In DNA, the CDR3 is TGTGCCACCAGTGATTGGACTCTCGGCCAAGAGACCCAGTACTTC.

This clonotype occurred many times. V and J are TRBV4-3 and TRBJ1-6, with D tentatively TRBD1 (6 bases). Germline V gives CDR1 LGHNA, CDR2 YSLEER. The V end was cut by 1 base, the J end by 10 bases, with 20 bases between. This CDR3 contains 17 residues. CDR3 in amino acids: CASSQGLITDSGSPLHF. In DNA form, the CDR3 reads TGCGCCAGCAGCCAAGGACTTATTACGGACAGCGGATCACCCCTCCACTTT.

V gene TRBV5-1 combines with J gene TRBJ2-7; perhaps D is TRBD1 or TRBD2 (5 bases each). This CDR3 contains 16 residues. Looked up from germline, CDR1 is SGHRS and CDR2 is YFSETQ. Trimming stripped 4 bases from V and 5 bases from J, with 22 bases between. The CDR3 protein is CASSPASYPRDHEQYF. CDR3 nucleotide sequence: TGCGCCAGCAGCCCCGCGTCGTATCCCAGGGACCACGAGCAGTACTTC.